The 3 T cell receptor beta chains below all came from one sample that was sequenced in a study of T cell repertoires in cytomegalovirus infection. Via MiXCR, TCRdb re-called the reads, giving one row per CDR3 protein. The sample holds under 150,000 distinct CDR3 sequences, 7% to 10% seen once. The sample consisted of PBMCs. The receptors shown here come from a human donor in good health (CMV status not recorded). Some clones in this sample may be carry-over from other donors' samples.

This clonotype was counted ten times or more. The chain joins TRBV20-1 to TRBJ2-7, with TRBD2 matching over 7 bases. The CDR3 contains 14 residues. V dropped 3 bases and J dropped 3; count of bases not matched to a gene: 8. Germline lookup yields CDR1 DFQATT and CDR2 SNEGSKA (reference sequence). CDR3 region: CSASAGTTVYEQYF. The CDR3 coding sequence is TGCAGTGCTAGTGCCGGGACTACCGTCTACGAGCAGTACTTC.

This clonotype was found many times. This chain uses TRBV12-3 or TRBV12-4 with TRBJ2-1; 7 nucleotides align to TRBD1. The CDR3 length is 13 residues. V trimming: 7 bases; J trimming: 10 bases; junction bases outside the gene matches: 10. In nucleotides, the CDR3 is TGTGCCAGCATCCAAACAGGGGTAGGGGAGCAGTTCTTC. Protein sequence: CASIQTGVGEQFF.

The rearrangement joins TRBV3-1 to TRBJ1-5; no clear D. CDR3 length: 15 residues. Germline assignment: CDR1 LGHDT and CDR2 YNNKEL (reference sequence). With 0 bases removed from V and 1 base from J, the gap between germline ends came to 7 bases. The CDR3 loop is CASSQDLGSNQPQHF. The CDR3 region has the DNA TGTGCCAGCAGCCAAGATTTAGGGAGCAATCAGCCCCAGCATTTT.